The 6 T cell receptor beta chains below come from one sample, sequenced in a study of CD8+CD57+ T cells in acquired aplastic anemia. TCR beta VDJ combinations and CDR3 sequences were profiled from genomic DNA. TCRdb reprocessed the reads via MiXCR and lists one record per CDR3 protein. Among a few hundred thousand distinct CDR3 sequences listed, around 63% were seen once. Sequences were obtained from sorted CD4+, CD8+, or CD8+CD57+ T cells (not recorded which) from PBMCs. The receptor source for this set is a human donor in good health.

This clonotype was found a few times. V gene TRBV15 combines with J gene TRBJ1-1; D is unresolved. Trimming shortened V by 1 base and J by 5 bases, and 5 bases separated the two germline ends. CDR3 length: 12 residues. Looked up from germline, CDR1 is LNHNV and CDR2 is YYDKDF (reference sequence). The CDR3 DNA reads TGTGCCACCAGCAGAGTGCGAACTGAAGCTTTCTTT. As protein: CATSRVRTEAFF. The full variable domain, completed using reference TRBV15 and TRBJ1-1, is DAMVIQNPRYQVTQFGKPVTLSCSQTLNHNVMYWYQQKSSQAPKLLFHYYDKDFNNEADTPDNFQSRRPNTSFCFLDIRSPGLGDTAMYLCATSRVRTEAFFGQGTRLTVV.

The chain carries TRBV7-3 and TRBJ1-1, with D possibly matching TRBD1 (5 bases). The CDR3 extends over 15 amino acids. Germline V gene lookup returns CDR1 SGHTA and CDR2 FQGTGA. V was pared by 2 bases and J by 1 base, with 11 bases between. The CDR3 DNA reads as TGTGCCAGCAGCTTAGAGCTCCAGGGGAACACTGAAGCTTTCTTT. Amino acids: CASSLELQGNTEAFF.

The sample holds one count of this clonotype. Compared with germline, one end of the junction differs, possibly owing to a read error. The chain employs TRBV20-1 and TRBJ2-3; TRBD2 matches 12 bases. CDR3 length: 17 residues. Per germline, CDR1 DFQATT and CDR2 SNEGSKA (reference sequence). The CDR3 reads CSAAWASGGVRTDAQYF. CDR3 nucleotides: TGCAGTGCTGCTTGGGCTAGCGGGGGGGTAAGGACAGATGCGCAGTATTTT.

The J gene is TRBJ2-7, the V gene TRBV7-9, with TRBD1 matching 8 bases. The V gene's germline CDR1 is SEHNR and CDR2 FQNEAQ (reference sequence). The CDR3 is 14 residues long. With 5 bases clipped from V and 2 bases from J, the junction kept 5 bases outside the gene matches. The DNA of the CDR3 is TGTGCCAGCAGCGCCAGGGACAGGACCTACGAGCAGTACTTC. Amino acid sequence: CASSARDRTYEQYF.

J is TRBJ1-5 and V is TRBV20-1; 8 bases agree with TRBD1. Unmatched junction bases numbered 9, after V lost 2 bases and J lost 0 bases. Germline V lookup: CDR1 DFQATT, CDR2 SNEGSKA (reference sequence). The CDR3 contains 17 residues. The CDR3 DNA reads TGCAGTGCTAGACAGGAAAGGACAGGGCCTAGCAATCAGCCCCAGCATTTT. This gives the protein CSARQERTGPSNQPQHF.

The chain is built from TRBV20-1 and TRBJ1-1, with D uncertain. This CDR3 region has 14 residues. V was clipped by 5 bases and J by 0 bases, with 13 bases between them. CDR1 and CDR2 from the germline V gene are DFQATT and SNEGSKA (reference sequence). The CDR3 bases are TGCAGTGCTGATTCAATAGGGCTGAACACTGAAGCTTTCTTT. Translated, it gives CSADSIGLNTEAFF.